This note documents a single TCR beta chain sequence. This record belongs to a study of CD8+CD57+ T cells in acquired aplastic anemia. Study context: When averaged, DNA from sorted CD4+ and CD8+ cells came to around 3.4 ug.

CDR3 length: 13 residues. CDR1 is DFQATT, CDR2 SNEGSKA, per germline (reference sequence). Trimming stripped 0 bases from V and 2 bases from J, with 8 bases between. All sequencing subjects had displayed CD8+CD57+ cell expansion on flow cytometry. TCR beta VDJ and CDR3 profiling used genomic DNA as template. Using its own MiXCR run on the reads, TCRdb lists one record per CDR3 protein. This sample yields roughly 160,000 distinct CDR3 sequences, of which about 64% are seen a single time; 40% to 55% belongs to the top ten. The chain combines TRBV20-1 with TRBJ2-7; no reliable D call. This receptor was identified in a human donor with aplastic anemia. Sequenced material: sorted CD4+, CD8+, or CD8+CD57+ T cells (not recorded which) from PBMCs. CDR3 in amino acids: CSARDLDTYEQYF. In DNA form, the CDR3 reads TGCAGTGCTAGAGATCTAGACACCTACGAGCAGTACTTC.